This TCR beta chain was documented in a study of cytomegalovirus exposure and HLA in healthy donors. Study context: An earlier analysis found 117 million unique TCR beta sequences from approximately 190 million T cells.

Both 60 Vbeta primers and 13 Jbeta primers went into the PCR. Sequencing used immunoSEQ multiplex PCR; TCRdb keeps in-frame clones, though not all of them. Altogether about 91,000 clones are present, around 80% being singletons, with the ten largest covering less than 5.5%. Overall study findings and caveats: Most TCR sequences were seen very rarely across donors, but some public TCRs occurred in many. A later analysis found most CMV-associated TCR beta chains apparently HLA-restricted.

The CDR3 has 15 residues. With V trimmed by 2 bases and J by 5 bases, 9 bases remained unmatched. From germline, CDR1 is MNHEY and CDR2 SVGAGI. The sample holds a few counts of this clone. Its antigen is not known. Specimen: PBMCs. This TCR derives from a male donor in good health and CMV-seropositive. V is TRBV6-5 and J is TRBJ2-7; 7 bases agree with TRBD2. CDR3 nucleotides: TGTGCCAGCAGTTACGCCGACGGGGGGTTCGACGAGCAGTACTTC. It codes for CASSYADGGFDEQYF.